Shown below are 19 T cell receptor beta chains from a single sample sequenced in a study of cytomegalovirus exposure and HLA in healthy donors. PCR employed 60 Vbeta and 13 Jbeta primers. The protocol was immunoSEQ multiplex PCR, while the TCRdb copy is restricted to in-frame clones and leaves out a portion. The repertoire holds 150,000 or so clones, with just over 75% as singletons. The sequencing sample was made of PBMCs. The receptors derive from a man between 35 and 55 years old in good health and CMV-seronegative.

Only one count was recorded for this clone. The chain uses TRBV5-6 and TRBJ2-3; 8 bases line up with TRBD2. This CDR3 is 15 amino acids long. In germline, CDR1 is SGHDT, CDR2 YYEEEE. Trimming cost V 4 bases and J 2 bases; bases outside gene matches: 6. CDR3 region: CASSKLADYTDTQYF. In nucleotides, the CDR3 is TGTGCCAGCAGCAAACTAGCGGACTACACAGATACGCAGTATTTT.

This clone turned up a few times. The V and J genes are TRBV19 and TRBJ1-2; 8 bases match TRBD1. The V gene end was trimmed by 5 bases and the J gene end by 4 bases; junction bases not matched to a gene: 6. The CDR3 contains 14 residues. CDR1 and CDR2 (germline): LNHDA, SQIVND (reference sequence). Here the CDR3 reads CASSFSQGAYGYTF. CDR3 coding DNA: TGTGCCAGTAGTTTCAGCCAGGGGGCCTATGGCTACACCTTC.

The chain recombines TRBV19 with TRBJ2-7, with D maybe TRBD2 (5 bases). Trimming took off 6 bases at V and 0 bases at J, with 12 bases between the two ends. The V gene's germline CDR1 is LNHDA and CDR2 SQIVND (reference sequence). The CDR3 is 14 residues long. CDR3 bases: TGTGCCAGTAGCCGGGGTGGCAGCTCCTACGAGCAGTACGTC. Translated, it gives CASSRGGSSYEQYV.

This clone turned up a few times. V is TRBV7-2 and J is TRBJ1-1; 7 nucleotides match TRBD1. This CDR3 is 13 amino acids long. Unmatched junction bases numbered 6, after V lost 5 bases and J lost 6 bases. The V gene's germline CDR1 is SGHTA and CDR2 FQGNSA. CDR3 sequence (DNA): TGTGCCAGCAGCCTACAGGGGTGGGCTGAAGCTTTCTTT. It translates to CASSLQGWAEAFF.

This chain joins TRBV5-1 and TRBJ2-1, with 12 bases identical to TRBD1. This CDR3 is 15 amino acids long. Germline V gene data show CDR1 as SGHRS and CDR2 as YFSETQ. With V trimmed by 5 bases and J by 6 bases, 6 bases remained unmatched. CDR3 residues: CASRTGTGGRNEQFF. CDR3 bases: TGCGCCAGCAGGACCGGGACAGGGGGCCGCAATGAGCAGTTCTTC.

V gene TRBV18 combines with J gene TRBJ1-2; 11 bases are a match to TRBD1. Germline CDR1 KGHSH, CDR2 LQKENI. This CDR3 is 15 amino acids long. Trimming removed 6 bases from V and 8 bases from J; junction bases left unmatched: 11. CDR3 protein: CASSPDRGPLGGYTF. The CDR3 region has the DNA TGTGCCAGCTCGCCGGACAGGGGGCCTTTAGGCGGCTACACCTTC.

V is TRBV6-5 and J is TRBJ1-1, with 8 bases that match TRBD1. Germline CDR1 MNHEY, CDR2 SVGAGI. CDR3 length equals 12 residues. Trimming cost V 6 bases and J 7 bases; bases outside gene matches: 4. CDR3: CASRGQGDEAFF. DNA of the CDR3: TGTGCCAGCAGAGGACAGGGCGATGAAGCTTTCTTT.

The V and J genes are TRBV5-1 and TRBJ1-1; the match to TRBD1 covers 8 bases. Losses at the gene ends were 4 bases for V and 1 base for J; bases not matched to a gene: 3. Per germline, CDR1 SGHRS and CDR2 YFSETQ. This CDR3 is built from 14 residues. The CDR3 loop reads CASSQGAGNTEAFF. CDR3 bases: TGCGCCAGCAGCCAGGGGGCTGGGAACACTGAAGCTTTCTTT.

The rearrangement links TRBV6-5 to TRBJ1-1; D is possibly TRBD1 (6 bases). This CDR3 spans 12 amino acids. Germline values: CDR1 MNHEY, CDR2 SVGAGI. The V end lost 5 bases, the J end lost 8 bases, and 12 bases lay between the germline ends. CDR3 loop: CASSVRGGEAFF. Written as DNA, the CDR3 is TGTGCCAGCAGTGTGAGGGGGGGAGAAGCTTTCTTT.

This chain uses TRBV11-2 with TRBJ2-1, with D maybe TRBD2 (5 bases). Trimming took off 3 bases at V and 8 bases at J, with 17 bases between the two ends. CDR1 is SGHAT, CDR2 FQNNGV, per germline. The CDR3 loop spans 15 amino acids. The CDR3 spells CASSFLATPRDEQFF. CDR3 bases: TGTGCCAGCAGCTTCTTAGCTACTCCGCGGGATGAGCAGTTCTTC.

This chain uses TRBV7-9 with TRBJ2-2; TRBD1 matches 9 bases. This CDR3 region has 18 residues. Germline-derived CDR1 and CDR2 are SEHNR and FQNEAQ (reference sequence). J gave up 0 bases and V 5 bases, and 10 bases lay outside the gene matches. The CDR3 loop reads CASSPGQGKFANTGELFF. CDR3 bases: TGTGCCAGCAGCCCGGGACAGGGCAAGTTCGCGAACACCGGGGAGCTGTTTTTT.

In its sample, this clone was seen a few times. The chain is built from TRBV9 and TRBJ2-1; weak D call: TRBD2 (6 bases). The CDR3 is 13 residues long. Looked up from germline, CDR1 is SGDLS and CDR2 is YYNGEE. V lost 3 bases, J lost 13 bases, and 17 bases lay in between. The CDR3 DNA follows: TGTGCCAGCAGCGGGCCGACTAGAGAGAGACAGTTCTTC. The encoded protein is CASSGPTRERQFF.

This clone was observed once. The J gene is TRBJ1-2, the V gene TRBV25-1, with D uncertain. The V end lost 1 base, the J end lost 0 bases, and 9 bases lay between the germline ends. CDR1 and CDR2 from the germline V gene are MGHDK and SYGVNS. This CDR3 contains 15 residues. The CDR3 DNA reads TGTGCCAGCAGTGAATCAGGCAGGACTAACTATGGCTACACCTTC. Translated: CASSESGRTNYGYTF.

The chain carries TRBV28 and TRBJ1-1; possibly TRBD1 for D (6 bases). This CDR3 region has 12 residues. The V gene's germline CDR1 is MDHEN and CDR2 SYDVKM. Deletions cut 5 bases from V and 4 bases from J, with 8 bases between. The DNA of the CDR3 is TGTGCCAGCAGTAAACAGGGCACTGAAGCTTTCTTT. Protein product: CASSKQGTEAFF.

The chain combines TRBV15 with TRBJ2-7; 7 positions match TRBD1. Germline-derived CDR1 and CDR2 are LNHNV and YYDKDF (reference sequence). The CDR3 totals 13 residues. Losses at the gene ends were 8 bases for V and 1 base for J; bases not matched to a gene: 5. CDR3 nucleotides: TGTGCCACCGGACAGGCGCGATCCTACGAGCAGTACTTC. Translated, it gives CATGQARSYEQYF.

This chain connects TRBV2 to TRBJ2-7; D is perhaps TRBD2 (5 bases). The germline gives CDR1 SNHLY, CDR2 FYNNEI. This CDR3 region has 13 residues. V was clipped by 5 bases and J by 3 bases, with 11 bases between them. The CDR3 region has the DNA TGTGCCAGCAGTATTACAGAGGGCTACGAGCAGTACGTC. Protein sequence: CASSITEGYEQYV.

This chain joins TRBV28 and TRBJ2-1; D might be TRBD1 (5 bases). The V end was cut by 8 bases, the J end by 8 bases, with 13 bases between. Germline CDR1 reads MDHEN; CDR2 reads SYDVKM. This CDR3 is built from 12 residues. The CDR3 region has the DNA TGTGCCAGCGACAGCCTTAGGGATGAGCAGTTCTTC. It yields the protein CASDSLRDEQFF.

The chain links TRBV10-2 to TRBJ2-7; the D gene is possibly TRBD2 (5 bases). V lost 4 bases to trimming and J lost 3 bases, with 16 bases between them. Germline CDR1 and CDR2: WSHSY and SAAADI. This CDR3 region has 15 residues. As DNA, the CDR3 is TGCGCCAGCAGTGTTCCCGACTATGGGATCTACGAGCAGTACTTC. Its protein product is CASSVPDYGIYEQYF.

The J gene is TRBJ2-3, the V gene TRBV18; TRBD2 aligns across 10 bases. Per the germline V gene, CDR1 is KGHSH and CDR2 is LQKENI. This CDR3 is built from 19 residues. The V gene end was trimmed by 1 base and the J gene end by 2 bases; junction bases not matched to a gene: 12. The CDR3 reads CASSPLLEASGSYTDTQYF. As DNA, the CDR3 is TGTGCCAGCTCACCACTCCTTGAGGCTAGCGGGAGCTACACAGATACGCAGTATTTT.